This is a list of T cell receptor beta chains from one sample in a study of blood T cell repertoires in COVID-19. Repertoires were generated with immunoSEQ multiplex PCR, while TCRdb's copy carries only in-frame clones and drops some. The sample consists of just over 80,000 clones, around 89% of them appearing once. Material: PBMCs or T cells enriched from blood (not recorded which). These receptors were taken from a woman between 45 and 60 years old with acute COVID-19. The conserved cysteine and the conserved F or W are not part of the CDR3 here.

J | V | CDR3
TRBJ2-5 | TRBV7-9 | ASSLVWTSGTETQY
TRBJ2-1 | TRBV29-1 | SVIREGRGNEQF
TRBJ2-7 | TRBV21-1 | ASNAPGRSYEQY
TRBJ2-3 | TRBV19 | ASSPPGLSTDTQY
TRBJ2-3 | TRBV27 | ASSSSVSTDTQY
TRBJ1-2 | TRBV28 | ASSGQGRGGYT
TRBJ2-2 | TRBV5-8 | ASSLASATGELF
TRBJ1-6 | TRBV3-1/TRBV3-2 | ASSQGGQGNSPLH
TRBJ2-1 | TRBV21-1 | ASSKVRRGTNEQF
TRBJ2-1 | TRBV10-2 | ATGTHSYNEQF
TRBJ1-1 | TRBV15 | ATSRRGNTEAF
TRBJ1-6 | TRBV24-1 | ATSDLTIRDRSNSPLH
TRBJ2-3 | TRBV4-3 | ASSQVGGSRPTDTQY
TRBJ1-6 | TRBV5-4 | ASRSGERNSPLH
TRBJ2-7 | TRBV6-4 | ASSDWKKVVASGRPYYEQY
TRBJ1-2 | TRBV5-5 | ASSLSPGGAASDGYT
TRBJ2-1 | TRBV10-3 | AISGKEGTRDAEQF
TRBJ1-5 | TRBV19 | ASSPRGRGGNQPQH
TRBJ2-3 | TRBV27 | ASSLRREGTDTQY
TRBJ2-1 | TRBV7-9 | ASSLGTGRKGNEQF
TRBJ2-7 | TRBV7-2 | ASSRDNLYEQY
TRBJ2-7 | TRBV6-5 | ASSYRGREY
TRBJ2-3 | TRBV19 | ASSTKDTQY
TRBJ1-1 | TRBV5-1 | ASSLDRVNTEAF
TRBJ1-6 | TRBV7-2 | ASSLAGQGNSPLH
TRBJ2-2 | TRBV7-8 | ASSRETGTGNTGELF
TRBJ2-3 | TRBV30 | AWSVWETDTQY
TRBJ2-1 | TRBV9 | ASSVATTRLHRNEQF
TRBJ2-3 | TRBV19 | ASSMGGSTDTQY
TRBJ2-1 | TRBV18 | ASSAPSGHYNEQF
TRBJ2-1 | TRBV3-1/TRBV3-2 | ASSQDLASGRRMYNEQF
TRBJ1-5 | TRBV30 | AWSVAGNQPQH
TRBJ1-1 | TRBV7-2 | ASSLAPLGATEAF
TRBJ2-1 | TRBV29-1 | SVARDRVNEQF
TRBJ1-6 | TRBV19 | ASSSRTGKISPLH
TRBJ1-3 | TRBV6-5 | ASRQQGPGNTIY
TRBJ1-2 | TRBV7-2 | ASSPEGEMGYGYT
TRBJ1-2 | TRBV19 | ASSGSYYGYT
TRBJ1-4 | TRBV19 | ASSIAGGGGRFEKLF
TRBJ1-1 | TRBV2 | AISKEAAEAF
TRBJ2-1 | TRBV4-3 | ASSQGTIGRTDNEQF
TRBJ1-1 | TRBV28 | ASSLISTVNTEAF
TRBJ1-1 | TRBV7-6 | ASTTTMTGKNTEAF
TRBJ1-4 | TRBV24-1 | ATSDGGTNEKLF
TRBJ2-6 | TRBV4-2 | ASSLWGPGANVLT
TRBJ1-3 | TRBV9 | ASSVDRADSGNTIY
TRBJ2-7 | TRBV5-1 | ASTLAGGGYEQY
TRBJ1-2 | TRBV10-2 | ASSEGQGRGYT
TRBJ2-5 | TRBV6-1 | ASSESRARGGQETQY
TRBJ2-3 | TRBV28 | ASSVTIAGGQDTQY
TRBJ1-6 | TRBV19 | ASSARTGGAYNSPLH
TRBJ2-7 | TRBV27 | ASSLRSGTGEYEQY
TRBJ2-1 | TRBV15 | ATSRGWTNNEQF
TRBJ2-1 | TRBV5-4 | ASSFKRESYNEQF
TRBJ2-6 | TRBV7-9 | ASSLGQAGGANVLT
TRBJ2-6 | TRBV18 | ASSPRVPGSGANVLT
TRBJ2-3 | TRBV24-1 | ATSAGQNTDTQY
TRBJ2-7 | TRBV4-1 | ASSQGLAGGSYEQY
TRBJ1-1 | TRBV29-1 | SVEALTGRIGTEAF
TRBJ1-4 | TRBV11-2 | ASSPLGGREKLF